The 5 T cell receptor beta chains given below trace back to one sample, sequenced in a study of blood T cell repertoires in COVID-19 (dated by TCRdb to the early 2020s). Library method: the immunoSEQ multiplex PCR assay. Imported from immuneACCESS, the table was reduced by TCRdb to in-frame sequences with V and J called. These copies leave out some clones; in studies compared against another copy, an unresolved V gene accounts for under half, and the cause of the remainder is not known. The sample yields around 200,000 clones; roughly 89% were counted once. The top ten hold approximately 4% of the sample. The sample comprised peripheral blood. All receptors come from a man in his late teens or twenties with active or convalescent COVID-19.

The rearrangement links TRBV6-2 or TRBV6-3 to TRBJ1-2; 7 bases fit TRBD1. CDR1 and CDR2 from the germline V gene are MNHEY and SVGEGT. The CDR3 loop spans 14 amino acids. The V segment lost 5 bases and the J segment 5 bases; nucleotides outside the gene matches: 8. The CDR3 sequence is CASSTTGQLYGYTF. DNA for the CDR3: TGTGCCAGCAGTACCACGGGACAGTTATATGGCTACACCTTC.

V gene TRBV27 combines with J gene TRBJ2-7; 7 bases are a match to TRBD1. V dropped 6 bases and J dropped 1; count of bases not matched to a gene: 3. Germline lookup yields CDR1 MNHEY and CDR2 SMNVEV (reference sequence). The CDR3 covers 13 residues. The CDR3 coding sequence is TGTGCCAGCAGAGGGACAGCTTCCTACGAGCAGTACTTC. Residues: CASRGTASYEQYF.

V is TRBV4-3 and J is TRBJ2-5, with D tentatively TRBD1 (5 bases). Germline V gene sequence: CDR1 LGHNA, CDR2 YSLEER. Deletions cut 8 bases from V and 5 bases from J, with 21 bases between. The CDR3 spans 15 residues. CDR3 region: CASGRSLDRAETQYF. Here the CDR3 DNA reads TGCGCCAGCGGCAGATCCCTAGACAGAGCCGAGACCCAGTACTTC.

The chain carries TRBV18 and TRBJ1-2; D is possibly TRBD1 (6 bases). Germline lookup yields CDR1 KGHSH and CDR2 LQKENI. CDR3 length: 13 amino acids. The ends were cut back, 5 bases at V and 4 bases at J, with 11 bases in the middle. CDR3 sequence (DNA): TGTGCCAGCTCATCGGACAGCATCTATGGCTACACCTTC. Amino acids: CASSSDSIYGYTF.

The chain carries TRBV9 and TRBJ2-3; the D gene is possibly TRBD2 (5 bases). The CDR3 consists of 15 residues. CDR1 and CDR2 from the germline V gene are SGDLS and YYNGEE. V was shortened by 4 bases and J by 5 bases, with 17 bases between the two germline ends. The chain's CDR3 is CASSLSGTLGDTQYF. The CDR3 region has the DNA TGTGCCAGCAGCTTATCGGGAACCCTTGGAGATACGCAGTATTTT.